This T cell receptor beta chain is from a study of cytomegalovirus exposure and HLA in healthy donors. Study results and limitations: Later on, a genetic analysis was performed. It linked a missense variant in DCLRE1C with V- and J-gene trimming of TCR beta.

It was with 60 Vbeta and 13 Jbeta primers that the PCR ran. TCRdb's copy holds only in-frame clones and misses some; the assay was immunoSEQ multiplex PCR. Counted here are 100,000 to 150,000 clones, 73% occurring once; the ten biggest clones make up around 2.1%. A few counts support this clone. Its antigen remains unknown. The germline V gene encodes CDR1 GTSNPN and CDR2 SVGIG (reference sequence). The V end was cut by 1 base, the J end by 4 bases, with 20 bases between. CDR3 length: 16 amino acids. This TCR was recovered from a woman between 35 and 50 years old in good health and CMV-seropositive. The specimen sequenced was PBMCs. V and J are TRBV30 and TRBJ2-7; D is perhaps TRBD1 (6 bases). The CDR3 sequence is CAWSAPPGTGSYEQYF. The CDR3 nucleotides are TGTGCCTGGAGTGCCCCCCCGGGTACAGGGTCGTACGAGCAGTACTTC.